The clone carrying this TCR beta chain has a handful of counts. These data belong to a study of CD8 T cells in ankylosing spondylitis. CDR1 DFQATT and CDR2 SNEGSKA come from the germline V gene (reference sequence). This CDR3 comprises 16 residues. V was pared by 3 bases and J by 1 base, with 12 bases of the junction left unmatched. Generation of TCR beta libraries employed quantitative 5'-RACE incorporating molecular barcodes. TCRdb reprocessed the 5' RACE reads via MiXCR and lists one record per CDR3 protein. Of some 240,000 distinct CDR3 sequences listed, roughly a quarter were seen once; the top ten hold approximately 0.61%.

The TCR was taken from a male donor with ankylosing spondylitis or in good health (not recorded which). The specimen sequenced was blood, either unsorted or a sorted T cell fraction (not recorded which). The chain uses TRBV20-1 and TRBJ2-7; TRBD1 matches 7 bases. Written as DNA, the CDR3 is TGCAGTGCTAGTGTCGGGACAGTTTTTCGGTCCTACGAGCAGTACTTC. Amino acid sequence: CSASVGTVFRSYEQYF.